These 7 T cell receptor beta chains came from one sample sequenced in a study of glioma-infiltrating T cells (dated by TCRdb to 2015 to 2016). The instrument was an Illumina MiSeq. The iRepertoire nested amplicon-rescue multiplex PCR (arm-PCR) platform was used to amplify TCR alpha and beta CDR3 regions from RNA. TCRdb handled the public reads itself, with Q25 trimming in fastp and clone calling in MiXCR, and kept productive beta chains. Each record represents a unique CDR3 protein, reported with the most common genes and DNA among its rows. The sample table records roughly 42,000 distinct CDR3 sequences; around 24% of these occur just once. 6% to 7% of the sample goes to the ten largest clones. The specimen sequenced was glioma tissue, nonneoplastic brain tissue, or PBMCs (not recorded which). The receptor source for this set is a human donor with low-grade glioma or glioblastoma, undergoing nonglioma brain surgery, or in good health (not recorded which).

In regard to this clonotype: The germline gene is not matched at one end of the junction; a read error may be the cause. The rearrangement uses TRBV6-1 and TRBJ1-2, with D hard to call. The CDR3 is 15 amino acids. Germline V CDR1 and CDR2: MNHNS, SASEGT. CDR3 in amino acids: CARSRHLGHNYGYTF. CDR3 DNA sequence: TGTGCCCGCAGTCGCCATCTCGGCCACAACTATGGCTACACCTTC.

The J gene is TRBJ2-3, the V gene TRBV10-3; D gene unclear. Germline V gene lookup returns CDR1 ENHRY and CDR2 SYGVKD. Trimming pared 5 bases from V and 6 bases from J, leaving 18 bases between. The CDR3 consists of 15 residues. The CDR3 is CAISPGGLVADTQYF. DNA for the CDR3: TGTGCCATCAGTCCAGGTGGCCTGGTGGCGGATACGCAGTATTTT.

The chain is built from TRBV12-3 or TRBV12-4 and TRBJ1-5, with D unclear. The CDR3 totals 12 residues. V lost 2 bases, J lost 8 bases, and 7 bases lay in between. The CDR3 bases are TGTGCCAGCAGTTTACAATTGGAGCCCCAGCATTTT. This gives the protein CASSLQLEPQHF.

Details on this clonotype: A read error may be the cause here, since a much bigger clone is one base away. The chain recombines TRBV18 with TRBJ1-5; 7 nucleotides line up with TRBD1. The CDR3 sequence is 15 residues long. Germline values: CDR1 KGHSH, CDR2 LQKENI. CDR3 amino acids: CVSSLETGSNQPQHF. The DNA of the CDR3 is TGTGTCAGCTCACTCGAGACAGGGAGCAATCAGCCCCAGCATTTT.

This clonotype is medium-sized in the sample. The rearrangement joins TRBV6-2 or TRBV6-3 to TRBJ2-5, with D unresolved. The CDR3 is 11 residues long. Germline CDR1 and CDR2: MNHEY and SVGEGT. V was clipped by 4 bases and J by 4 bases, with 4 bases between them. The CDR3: CASSWGETQYF. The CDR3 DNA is TGTGCCAGCAGTTGGGGAGAGACCCAGTACTTC.

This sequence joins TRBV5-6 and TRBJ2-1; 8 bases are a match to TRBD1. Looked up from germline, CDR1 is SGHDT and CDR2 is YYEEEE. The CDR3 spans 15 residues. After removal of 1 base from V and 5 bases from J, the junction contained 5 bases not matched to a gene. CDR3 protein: CASSLRQGRNNEQFF. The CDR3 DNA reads TGTGCCAGCAGCTTGAGACAGGGGCGAAACAATGAGCAGTTCTTC.

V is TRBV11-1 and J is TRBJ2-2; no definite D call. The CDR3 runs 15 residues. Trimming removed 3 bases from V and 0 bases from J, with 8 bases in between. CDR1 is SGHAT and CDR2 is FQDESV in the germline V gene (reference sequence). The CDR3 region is CASSFKPSNTGELFF. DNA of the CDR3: TGTGCCAGCAGCTTTAAACCGTCGAACACCGGGGAGCTGTTTTTT.